Below, 27 T cell receptor beta chains from the same sample are listed, as sequenced in a study of shared clonotypes between healthy human individuals. TCRdb's table, derived via immunoSEQ multiplex PCR, lists solely in-frame clones and lacks some. The table records about half a million clones, 60% to 80% of them present only once. Sequenced: PBMCs. The receptors come from a woman aged 40 to 49 in good health. Some clones in this sample may be carry-over from other donors' samples.

The rearrangement links TRBV9 to TRBJ2-7; a possible D gene is TRBD2 (6 bases). Looked up from germline, CDR1 is SGDLS and CDR2 is YYNGEE. Trimming left V 0 bases short and J 2 bases short, with 9 bases between. This CDR3 is 14 amino acids long. The CDR3: CASSVGDSTYEQYF. Written as DNA, the CDR3 is TGTGCCAGCAGCGTAGGGGACTCAACCTACGAGCAGTACTTC.

This clone was found a few times. This CDR3 is CASSSPDRGSYEQYF. The CDR3, as DNA: TGTGCCAGCAGTAGCCCGGACAGGGGGTCCTACGAGCAGTACTTC. The chain uses TRBV6-6 and TRBJ2-7; TRBD1 matches 10 bases. Unmatched junction bases numbered 5, after V lost 5 bases and J lost 1 base. CDR3 length: 15 residues. Germline assignment: CDR1 MNHNY and CDR2 SVGAGI (reference sequence).

The chain couples TRBV29-1 to TRBJ1-2, with a tentative D call TRBD1 (6 bases). CDR1 and CDR2 (germline): SQVTM, ANQGSEA. V lost 6 bases to trimming and J lost 1 base, with 12 bases between them. CDR3 length: 13 amino acids. Here the CDR3 reads CSVTNRDNYGYTF. DNA of the CDR3: TGCAGCGTGACTAACAGGGATAACTATGGCTACACCTTC.

The rearrangement uses TRBV29-1 and TRBJ2-3; D unclear. The germline V gene has CDR1 SQVTM and CDR2 ANQGSEA. Trimming took 3 bases from V and 1 from J, leaving 8 bases between them. The CDR3 is made up of 13 amino acids. CDR3 nucleotide sequence: TGCAGCGTTGACGCTCGCGGCACAGATACGCAGTATTTT. This sequence encodes CSVDARGTDTQYF.

The rearrangement joins TRBV5-4 to TRBJ1-1; TRBD1 matches at 8 bases. From germline, CDR1 is SGHNT and CDR2 YYREEE (reference sequence). The V and J ends lost 1 base and 1 base, in that order; junction bases with no gene match: 3. The CDR3 is 15 residues long. CDR3 coding DNA: TGTGCCAGCAGCTTGTTCAGGGGGCAGAACACTGAAGCTTTCTTT. Amino acid sequence: CASSLFRGQNTEAFF.

The chain is built from TRBV6-4 and TRBJ2-1; D not certain. This CDR3 has 16 residues. CDR1 and CDR2 from the germline V gene are MRHNA and SNTAGT. V was shortened by 0 bases and J by 3 bases, with 12 bases between the two germline ends. CDR3: CASSDSGGEGYNEQFF. The CDR3 DNA follows: TGTGCCAGCAGTGACTCGGGTGGGGAAGGCTACAATGAGCAGTTCTTC.

This chain links TRBV7-8 with TRBJ2-1, with 11 bases fitting TRBD2. The CDR3 is 15 amino acids. With V trimmed by 3 bases and J by 3 bases, 1 base remained unmatched. Germline values: CDR1 SGHVS, CDR2 FQNEAQ. Here the CDR3 DNA reads TGTGCCAGCAGCTTGACTAGCGGGATCTACAATGAGCAGTTCTTC. It is translated as CASSLTSGIYNEQFF. Based on the CDR3 plus reference TRBV7-8 and TRBJ2-1, the full variable domain is GAGVSQSPRYKVAKRGQDVALRCDPISGHVSLFWYQQALGQGPEFLTYFQNEAQLDKSGLPSDRFFAERPEGSVSTLKIQRTQQEDSAVYLCASSLTSGIYNEQFFGPGTRLTVL.

The count of this clone is one. This rearrangement joins TRBV2 to TRBJ2-7, with TRBD1 identical over 9 bases. Germline CDR1 SNHLY, CDR2 FYNNEI. The ends lost 2 bases at V and 3 bases at J; junction bases unmatched: 2. CDR3 length: 14 residues. CDR3 coding DNA: TGTGCCAGCAGTGAATTGGGACAGGGCTACGAGCAGTACTTC. Its protein product is CASSELGQGYEQYF.

This chain uses TRBV11-2 with TRBJ2-7; tentatively, D is TRBD1 (5 bases). The CDR3 consists of 16 residues. With 3 bases removed from V and 3 bases from J, the gap between germline ends came to 18 bases. Germline V gene sequence: CDR1 SGHAT, CDR2 FQNNGV. CDR3 residues: CASSFAAWGRHYEQYF. The CDR3 DNA follows: TGTGCCAGCAGCTTTGCAGCCTGGGGCCGACACTACGAGCAGTACTTC.

The chain carries TRBV5-1 and TRBJ2-1; TRBD2 agrees at 9 bases. CDR3 length equals 16 residues. CDR1 and CDR2 (germline): SGHRS, YFSETQ. V lost 1 base to trimming and J lost 6 bases; unmatched junction nucleotides: 8. The CDR3 DNA sequence: TGCGCCAGCAGCTTGAGTGTTAGCGGGAGACGCAATGAGCAGTTCTTC. Encoded protein: CASSLSVSGRRNEQFF.

In its sample, this clone was seen once. The V gene is TRBV4-2, the J gene TRBJ2-5; 8 bases match TRBD2. Matching the DNA end better, TRBJ2-7 makes the J call doubtful. Germline CDR1 and CDR2: LGHNA and YNFKEQ. This CDR3 has 15 residues. The CDR3 coding sequence is TGTGCCAGCAGCCAAAGTGGACTAGCAGGTTCCGAGCAGTACTTC. It yields the protein CASSQSGLAGSEQYF.

This rearrangement joins TRBV6-1 to TRBJ1-4; D is ambiguous. The CDR3 has 15 residues. Per germline, CDR1 MNHNS and CDR2 SASEGT. Trimming stripped 3 bases from V and 7 bases from J, with 15 bases between. This CDR3 is CASSDVPYFREKLFF. CDR3 coding DNA: TGTGCCAGCAGTGACGTTCCATACTTTCGTGAAAAACTGTTTTTT.

With respect to this clone: It is likely a read error: a sequence one base away is far more abundant. The same CDR3 can be traced to other DNA sequences in this sample. The CDR3 here is CASSQPALRETQYF. The CDR3 coding sequence is TGTGCCAGCAGCCAACCAGCTCTCCGTGAGACCCAGTACTTC. The chain employs TRBV14 and TRBJ2-5; the D is unclear. CDR1 is SGHDN and CDR2 is FVKESK in the germline V gene. V dropped 2 bases and J dropped 5 bases, with 12 bases sitting between them. The CDR3 runs 14 residues.

The rearrangement joins TRBV28 to TRBJ1-3, with 10 nucleotides matching TRBD1. Per germline, CDR1 MDHEN and CDR2 SYDVKM. The CDR3 covers 15 residues. After removal of 5 bases from V and 4 bases from J, the junction contained 5 bases not matched to a gene. This chain's CDR3 is CASSGGQGHGNTIYF. CDR3 sequence (DNA): TGTGCCAGCAGTGGGGGACAGGGGCACGGAAACACCATATATTTT.

In its sample, this clone was seen once. The chain has TRBV6-1 and TRBJ2-7; 10 nucleotides align to TRBD2. V trimming: 6 bases; J trimming: 4 bases; junction bases outside the gene matches: 9. Germline CDR1 and CDR2: MNHNS and SASEGT. The CDR3 is 15 amino acids. DNA for the CDR3: TGTGCCAGCAGGGTAACTAGCGGGGCAGGGTACGAGCAGTACTTC. It is translated as CASRVTSGAGYEQYF.

This chain connects TRBV5-4 to TRBJ2-5; 8 bases are shared with TRBD1. CDR1 and CDR2 (germline): SGHNT, YYREEE (reference sequence). V trimming: 2 bases; J trimming: 4 bases; junction bases outside the gene matches: 4. The CDR3 sequence is 14 residues long. The CDR3 DNA is TGTGCCAGCAGCTTCGCAGGGGGCTTAGAGACCCAGTACTTC. This translates into CASSFAGGLETQYF.

Worth noting for this clone: A read error likely explains this, since a far larger clone differs by one base. CDR3 DNA sequence: TGTGCCGGCAGCTTGAGGAGCTACGAGCAGTACTTC. Encoded protein: CAGSLRSYEQYF. The chain has TRBV5-6 and TRBJ2-7; unclear D gene. Germline loops: CDR1 SGHDT, CDR2 YYEEEE. The CDR3 extends over 12 amino acids.

The genes are TRBV11-2 and TRBJ2-1; 8 positions agree with TRBD2. The V gene end was trimmed by 7 bases and the J gene end by 12 bases; junction bases not matched to a gene: 5. This CDR3 has 11 residues. Germline V gene lookup returns CDR1 SGHAT and CDR2 FQNNGV. The CDR3 coding sequence is TGTGCCAGCAAGGGACTAGTCCGGCAGTTCTTC. This translates into CASKGLVRQFF.

The V gene is TRBV18, the J gene TRBJ2-3; D unresolved. There are 15 residues in the CDR3. Trimming shortened V by 0 bases and J by 0 bases, and 7 bases separated the two germline ends. Germline values: CDR1 KGHSH, CDR2 LQKENI. The DNA for the CDR3 is TGTGCCAGCTCACCACCATGGGTCAGCACAGATACGCAGTATTTT. This sequence encodes CASSPPWVSTDTQYF.

This sequence joins TRBV2 and TRBJ2-4; TRBD2 matches 10 bases. Unmatched junction bases numbered 5, after V lost 6 bases and J lost 0 bases. Germline CDR1 reads SNHLY; CDR2 reads FYNNEI. CDR3 length equals 16 residues. CDR3 nucleotide sequence: TGTGCCAGCAGGGCCGGGACTAGCGTAGCCAAAAACATTCAGTACTTC. It translates to CASRAGTSVAKNIQYF. The variable domain in full, with the rest retrieved from reference TRBV2 and TRBJ2-4, is EPEVTQTPSHQVTQMGQEVILRCVPISNHLYFYWYRQILGQKVEFLVSFYNNEISEKSEIFDDQFSVERPDGSNFTLKIRSTKLEDSAMYFCASRAGTSVAKNIQYFGAGTRLSVL.

The rearrangement links TRBV7-2 to TRBJ2-7; 7 bases match TRBD2. CDR3 length equals 16 residues. From germline, CDR1 is SGHTA and CDR2 FQGNSA. V lost 1 base and J lost 2; bases outside the gene matches: 8. The chain's CDR3 is CASSLGAGVTTYEQYF. Written as DNA, the CDR3 is TGTGCCAGCAGCTTAGGTGCGGGAGTTACCACCTACGAGCAGTACTTC. The full variable domain, its missing parts supplied by reference TRBV7-2 and TRBJ2-7, is GAGVSQSPSNKVTEKGKDVELRCDPISGHTALYWYRQSLGQGLEFLIYFQGNSAPDKSGLPSDRFSAERTGGSVSTLTIQRTQQEDSAVYLCASSLGAGVTTYEQYFGPGTRLTVT.

This sequence joins TRBV7-2 and TRBJ2-3; 7 bases align to TRBD2. Trimming removed 0 bases from V and 0 bases from J; junction bases left unmatched: 6. Germline assignment: CDR1 SGHTA and CDR2 FQGNSA. The CDR3 is 17 amino acids. The DNA for the CDR3 is TGTGCCAGCAGCTTAGCGCGGAGTAGCGGGAGCACAGATACGCAGTATTTT. This gives the protein CASSLARSSGSTDTQYF. Looking up the rest from reference TRBV7-2 and TRBJ2-3 gives the full variable domain: GAGVSQSPSNKVTEKGKDVELRCDPISGHTALYWYRQSLGQGLEFLIYFQGNSAPDKSGLPSDRFSAERTGGSVSTLTIQRTQQEDSAVYLCASSLARSSGSTDTQYFGPGTRLTVL.

Regarding this clone: The same CDR3 is also encoded by other DNA sequences in this sample. The chain links TRBV7-3 to TRBJ2-5; no clear D. This CDR3 is built from 13 residues. Looked up from germline, CDR1 is SGHTA and CDR2 is FQGTGA. V lost 3 bases to trimming and J lost 2 bases, with 7 bases between them. CDR3 in DNA: TGTGCCAGCAGCTTGGGGTCTCAAGAGACCCAGTACTTC. Translation gives CASSLGSQETQYF.

This clone was detected a few times. V and J are TRBV6-5 and TRBJ1-1, with D hard to call. The germline V and J ends were trimmed by 2 bases and 1 base, with 8 bases remaining between them. This CDR3 is 14 amino acids long. The V gene's germline CDR1 is MNHEY and CDR2 SVGAGI. CDR3 DNA sequence: TGTGCCAGCAGTTACAATTCCGAGAACACTGAAGCTTTCTTT. This gives the protein CASSYNSENTEAFF.

As concerns this clone: This specimen includes other DNA sequences encoding the same CDR3. The rearrangement links TRBV6-6 to TRBJ1-1; D gene uncertain. Germline V gene lookup returns CDR1 MNHNY and CDR2 SVGAGI (reference sequence). Trimming removed 0 bases from V and 5 bases from J, with 7 bases in between. CDR3 length equals 13 residues. CDR3 nucleotide sequence: TGTGCCAGCAGTTACTCGGGAGTAACTGAAGCTTTCTTT. This sequence encodes CASSYSGVTEAFF.

A few counts support this clone. The CDR3 reads CASSLSGLSSGPQHF. The CDR3 DNA reads as TGTGCCAGCAGCTTGTCGGGGCTAAGCTCAGGGCCCCAGCATTTT. V and J are TRBV5-5 and TRBJ1-5; D might be TRBD1 (5 bases). Germline values: CDR1 SGHKS, CDR2 YYEKEE (reference sequence). Trimming removed 1 base from V and 9 bases from J, with 17 bases in between. The CDR3 has 15 residues.

The CDR3 DNA reads as TGTGCCAGCAGTGGGGAGACATGGCTGAGGAAGCAGTACTTC. Translated, it gives CASSGETWLRKQYF. The chain employs TRBV6-1 and TRBJ2-7, with D tentatively TRBD2 (5 bases). The CDR3 runs 14 residues. CDR1 and CDR2 from the germline V gene are MNHNS and SASEGT. V was shortened by 4 bases and J by 8 bases, with 18 bases between the two germline ends.